This TCR beta chain stems from a study of tumor and adjacent non-tumor tissue in lung cancer. On the study more broadly: The patients, around 9 men and four to six women, were roughly 30 to 80 with stage I to III disease. Study outcomes and limitations: Tumor tissue had significantly higher TCR diversity than normal lung.

The template was RNA from unsorted bulk tissue. Newly diagnosed lung cancer patients had thoracic surgery in China, August–November 2014, without prior chemotherapy. This clonotype appeared once. Its antigen is not identified. TCRbeta libraries were built with three rounds of nested PCR, modified from ARM-PCR. TCRdb re-derived calls from the multiplex PCR reads in MiXCR, one entry per CDR3 protein. The sample lists 84,000 or so distinct CDR3 sequences, more than 60% occurring once. V was shortened by 3 bases and J by 6 bases, with 34 bases between the two germline ends. Germline CDR1 is SGHRS and CDR2 is YFSETQ. The CDR3 sequence is 21 residues long.

The sequenced material came from lung tumor tissue. V is TRBV5-1 and J is TRBJ1-5; D possibly corresponds to TRBD1 (6 bases). The sequence came from a man in his 70s with non-small cell lung cancer. The CDR3, as DNA: TGCGCCAGCAGCTCGGCGATGAATTTGGAACAGGGATGGGGTAGCGGTCAGCCCCAGCATTTT. Translation: CASSSAMNLEQGWGSGQPQHF.